This TCR beta chain was recorded in a study of T cell changes during pregnancy in multiple sclerosis. TCRdb's copy holds only in-frame clones and misses some; the assay was immunoSEQ multiplex PCR. This sample has roughly 57,000 clones, with roughly nine tenths found just once. CDR3 size: 18 residues. In germline, CDR1 is SGHAT, CDR2 FQDESV (reference sequence). The V segment lost 1 base and the J segment 5 bases; nucleotides outside the gene matches: 14. The sample consisted of peripheral blood, taken in the first trimester of pregnancy. This sequence originates from a female donor with multiple sclerosis, enrolled in a pregnancy study. This chain uses TRBV11-1 with TRBJ2-1; 7 bases are shared with TRBD2. CDR3: CASSLERGSAWGNNEQFF. CDR3 DNA: TGTGCCAGCAGCTTAGAGCGCGGGAGTGCCTGGGGTAACAATGAGCAGTTCTTC. The complete variable domain, with remaining parts taken from reference TRBV11-1 and TRBJ2-1, reads EAEVAQSPRYKITEKSQAVAFWCDPISGHATLYWYRQILGQGPELLVQFQDESVVDDSQLPKDRFSAERLKGVDSTLKIQPAELGDSAMYLCASSLERGSAWGNNEQFFGPGTRLTVL.